Listed below are T cell receptor beta chains from one sample, sequenced in a study of metastatic and nonmetastatic thyroid tumors. TCRdb ran MiXCR on the PCR reads. The sample holds 30,000 to 35,000 clones, under 40% seen once. The sample comprised tumor tissue. These receptors were taken from a female donor with papillary thyroid cancer or a benign thyroid nodule (not recorded which). Some clones in this sample may be carry-over from other donors' samples. CDR3s include the opening cysteine and the closing phenylalanine or tryptophan. A D gene is named only where the DNA matches it firmly. Where a row states a size, it is once, few, many or the class of an expanded clone; other rows omit it.

abundance	v_gene	j_gene	d_gene	CDR3nt	CDR3aa
NA	TRBV5-1	TRBJ1-2	NA	TGCGCCAGCAGCGTCACAGGGAAGGAGGGCTACACCTTC	CASSVTGKEGYTF
NA	TRBV4-3	TRBJ2-7	NA	TGCGCCAGCAGCCCAGAAGCGGGTCATCCTCCCTACGAGCAGTACTTC	CASSPEAGHPPYEQYF
NA	TRBV2	TRBJ2-3	TRBD2	TGTGCCAGCAGTGATGAGACTAGCTTCGCAGATACGCAGTATTTT	CASSDETSFADTQYF
NA	TRBV7-8	TRBJ1-5	TRBD1	TGTGCCAGCAGCTCAACCGGGACAGGGGCCAATCAGCCCCAGCATTTT	CASSSTGTGANQPQHF
NA	TRBV12-3/TRBV12-4	TRBJ2-7	TRBD2	TGTGCCAGCAGTTTTAGTACTAGCGGGAGGGAGCAGTACTTC	CASSFSTSGREQYF
few	TRBV2	TRBJ2-1	NA	TGTGCCAGCAAGGCACTGGAAGATGAGCAGTTCTTC	CASKALEDEQFF
NA	TRBV11-2	TRBJ2-7	NA	TGTGCCAGCAGCTTAGGGCTACGCTCCTACGAGCAGTACTTC	CASSLGLRSYEQYF
few	TRBV6-1	TRBJ1-3	NA	TGTGCCAGCAGGGGCTTCTCTGGAAACACCATATATTTT	CASRGFSGNTIYF
NA	TRBV4-3	TRBJ2-6	NA	TGCGCCAGCAGCCAAGATTGGGTAGCTGGGGCCAACGTCCTGACTTTC	CASSQDWVAGANVLTF
few	TRBV28	TRBJ1-4	NA	TGTGCCAGCGGCCAGACAGCTAATGAAAAACTGTTTTTT	CASGQTANEKLFF
NA	TRBV18	TRBJ1-2	NA	TGTGCCAGCTCACCGGGGGAAGGGTCTGGCTACACCTTC	CASSPGEGSGYTF
NA	TRBV7-3	TRBJ2-2	NA	TGTGCCAGCAGTCCTATGGGTGTTGACACCGGGGAGCTGTTTTTT	CASSPMGVDTGELFF
NA	TRBV20-1	TRBJ2-1	NA	TGCAGTGCTAGGGGCCCGAAGAGGGACAATGAGCAGTTCTTC	CSARGPKRDNEQFF
NA	TRBV7-3	TRBJ2-1	TRBD2	TGTGCCAGCAGCTTAACAGGGAGGGAAAGTGATGAGCAGTTCTTC	CASSLTGRESDEQFF
few	TRBV6-4	TRBJ1-1	TRBD1	TGTGCCAGCAGTTACTCTAGACAGGGGCCGAACACTGAAGCTTTCTTT	CASSYSRQGPNTEAFF
few	TRBV6-6	TRBJ2-2	TRBD1	TGTGCCAGCAGTGACTCGACAGGGGCAATTGTCGGGGAGCTGTTTTTT	CASSDSTGAIVGELFF
few	TRBV6-5	TRBJ1-4	TRBD1	TGTGCCAGCCTGGACAGGACTAATGAAAAACTGTTTTTT	CASLDRTNEKLFF
once	TRBV7-6	TRBJ2-7	NA	TGTGCCAGCAGCTTTACAGGGGGGGAAGTGCAGTACTTC	CASSFTGGEVQYF
few	TRBV19	TRBJ1-5	NA	TGTGCCAGTAGCCCCAATTATCAGCCCCAGCATTTT	CASSPNYQPQHF
NA	TRBV29-1	TRBJ2-5	TRBD2	TGCAGCGTTGATGGACTAGCCGGAGAGACCCAGTACTTC	CSVDGLAGETQYF
few	TRBV12-3/TRBV12-4	TRBJ2-7	NA	TGTGCCAGCAGCCCGGGACTCTACTACGAGCAGTACTTC	CASSPGLYYEQYF
few	TRBV6-1	TRBJ2-7	NA	TGTGCCAGCACCGCCGGTGGCGGGCTGGTGCAGTACTTC	CASTAGGGLVQYF
NA	TRBV3-1	TRBJ2-5	NA	TGTGCCAGCATTGGGGGGTTTGGGAAGACCCAGTACTTC	CASIGGFGKTQYF
NA	TRBV20-1	TRBJ2-3	TRBD1	TGCAGCTCTGAGATCCGGGACAGGGGAACAGATACGCAGTATTTT	CSSEIRDRGTDTQYF
few	TRBV10-3	TRBJ2-1	NA	TGTGCCATCAGTGAGTCATCAGGGGACGTTAATGAGCAGTTCTTC	CAISESSGDVNEQFF
many	TRBV6-1	TRBJ2-2	TRBD2	TGTGCCAGCAGACCGGGACTAGCGGGGTGGGGGGAGCTGTTTTTT	CASRPGLAGWGELFF
few	TRBV6-1	TRBJ1-1	NA	TGTGCCAGCAGCCTCTCCACGTCGACTTTCTTT	CASSLSTSTFF